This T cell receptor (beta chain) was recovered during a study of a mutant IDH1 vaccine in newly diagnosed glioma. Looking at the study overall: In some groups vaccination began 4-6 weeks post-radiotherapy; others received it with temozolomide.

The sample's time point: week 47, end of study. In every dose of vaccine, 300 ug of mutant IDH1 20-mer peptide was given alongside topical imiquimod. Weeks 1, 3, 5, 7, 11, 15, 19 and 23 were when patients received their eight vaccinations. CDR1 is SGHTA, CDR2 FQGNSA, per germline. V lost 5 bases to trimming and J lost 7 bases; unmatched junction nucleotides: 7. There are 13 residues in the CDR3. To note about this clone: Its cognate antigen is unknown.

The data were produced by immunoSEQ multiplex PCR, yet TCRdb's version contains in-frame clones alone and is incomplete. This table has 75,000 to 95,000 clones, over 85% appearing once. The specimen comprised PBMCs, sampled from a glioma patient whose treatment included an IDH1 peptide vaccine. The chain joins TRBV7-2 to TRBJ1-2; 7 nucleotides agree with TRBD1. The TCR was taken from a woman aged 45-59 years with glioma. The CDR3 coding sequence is TGTGCCAGCAGCCCGAAGGACAGGCCTGGCTACACCTTC. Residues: CASSPKDRPGYTF.